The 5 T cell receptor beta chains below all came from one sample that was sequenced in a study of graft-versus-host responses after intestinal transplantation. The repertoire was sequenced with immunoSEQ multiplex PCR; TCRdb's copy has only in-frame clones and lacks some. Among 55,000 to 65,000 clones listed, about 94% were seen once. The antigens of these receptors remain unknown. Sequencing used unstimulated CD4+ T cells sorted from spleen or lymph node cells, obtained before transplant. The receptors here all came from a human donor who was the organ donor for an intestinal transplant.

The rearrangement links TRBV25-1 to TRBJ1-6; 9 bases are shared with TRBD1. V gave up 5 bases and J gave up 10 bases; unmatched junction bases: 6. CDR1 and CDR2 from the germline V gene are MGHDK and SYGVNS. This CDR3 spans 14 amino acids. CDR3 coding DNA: TGTGCCAGCAGTTCACAGGGGGCTGGATCACCCCTCCACTTT. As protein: CASSSQGAGSPLHF.

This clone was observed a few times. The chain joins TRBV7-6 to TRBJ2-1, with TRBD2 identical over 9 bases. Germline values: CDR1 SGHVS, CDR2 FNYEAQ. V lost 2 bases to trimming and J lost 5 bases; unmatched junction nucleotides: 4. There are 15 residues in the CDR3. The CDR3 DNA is TGTGCCAGCAGCTTACTAGCGGGGACTCACAATGAGCAGTTCTTC. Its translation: CASSLLAGTHNEQFF.

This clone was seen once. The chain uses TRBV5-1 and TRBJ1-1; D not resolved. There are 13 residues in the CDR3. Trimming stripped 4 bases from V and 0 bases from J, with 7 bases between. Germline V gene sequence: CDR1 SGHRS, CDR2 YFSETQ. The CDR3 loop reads CASSRDVNTEAFF. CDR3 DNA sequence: TGCGCCAGCAGCCGTGACGTGAACACTGAAGCTTTCTTT.

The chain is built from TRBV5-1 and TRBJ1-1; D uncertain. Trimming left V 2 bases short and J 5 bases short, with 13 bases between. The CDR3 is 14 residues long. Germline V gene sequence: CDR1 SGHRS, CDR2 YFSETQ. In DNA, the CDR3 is TGCGCCAGCAGCTTCCTGGAAGGTTTGACTGAAGCTTTCTTT. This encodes CASSFLEGLTEAFF. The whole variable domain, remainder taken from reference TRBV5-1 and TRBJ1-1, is KAGVTQTPRYLIKTRGQQVTLSCSPISGHRSVSWYQQTPGQGLQFLFEYFSETQRNKGNFPGRFSGRQFSNSRSEMNVSTLELGDSALYLCASSFLEGLTEAFFGQGTRLTVV.

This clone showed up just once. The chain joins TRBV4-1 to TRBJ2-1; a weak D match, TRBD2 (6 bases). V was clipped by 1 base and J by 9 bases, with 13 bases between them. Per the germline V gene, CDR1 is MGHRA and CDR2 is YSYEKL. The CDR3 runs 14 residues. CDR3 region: CASSQVLRGGEQFF. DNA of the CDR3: TGCGCCAGCAGCCAAGTCCTTCGGGGAGGTGAGCAGTTCTTC.